The source of this TCR beta chain is a study of radiation and T cells in renal cell carcinoma. Germline V gene lookup returns CDR1 SGDLS and CDR2 YYNGEE. The CDR3 runs 14 residues. V was shortened by 4 bases and J by 1 base, with 10 bases between the two germline ends. A word on this clone: Its matching antigen is unknown.

Sequencing used immunoSEQ multiplex PCR; TCRdb keeps in-frame clones, though not all of them. The data hold around 140,000 clones, with roughly 83% observed a single time. The study's findings and limits: Baseline intratumoral clonotype presence is unknown without pretreatment biopsies.

Described time point: baseline pretreatment blood. Treatment given: 15 Gy SBRT to primary tumor, nephrectomy 4 weeks later. Radiation-treated patients gave blood at baseline, week 2 and week 4. This chain connects TRBV9 to TRBJ2-3; D may be TRBD1 (6 bases). This TCR was sampled from a woman aged 45-65 years with renal cell carcinoma. The material was blood, obtained from a patient whose treatment included radiotherapy and nephrectomy. This CDR3 reads CASSSHRGTDTQYF. The CDR3 bases are TGTGCCAGCAGCTCGCACAGGGGCACAGATACGCAGTATTTT.